This is a list of T cell receptor beta chains from one sample in a study of a mutant IDH1 vaccine in newly diagnosed glioma. Their target antigens are unknown. Some clones are missing from TCRdb's copy, which holds only in-frame ones; the method was immunoSEQ multiplex PCR. The sample holds under 150,000 clones; 85% to 90% are singletons and the top ten take roughly 0.57%. The sample in question was PBMCs, obtained from a glioma patient whose treatment included an IDH1 peptide vaccine. The receptors here all came from a woman in her forties or fifties with glioma. Both conserved end residues are part of each CDR3. Each record gives: V gene, J gene, CDR3 protein.

>TRBV27|TRBJ2-3
CASTPGTSGTRDTQYF
>TRBV5-4|TRBJ2-3
CASSYDASSTDTQYF
>TRBV2|TRBJ1-4
CASSQGLWEKLFF
>TRBV19|TRBJ2-7
CASSISTPTGIEQYF
>TRBV19|TRBJ1-3
CASSPVGAFSGNTIYF
>TRBV19|TRBJ2-3
CATTGLTLGADTQYF
>TRBV28|TRBJ2-7
CASSLTPGVGHEQYF
>TRBV5-1|TRBJ2-2
CASSDSRGSGELFF
>TRBV6-1|TRBJ1-1
CASSRNTEAFF
>TRBV7-6|TRBJ2-7
CASSLGIDRAYEQYF
>TRBV7-3|TRBJ1-2
CASSPRAGAGYGYTF
>TRBV19|TRBJ2-7
CASRETMLGPYEQYF
>TRBV10-3|TRBJ2-7
CAISAARDEQYF
>TRBV28|TRBJ2-2
CASSLWGGSLGTGELFF
>TRBV30|TRBJ1-3
CARGDGFSGNTIYF
>TRBV29-1|TRBJ2-7
CSVTGQGTYEQYF
>TRBV6-6|TRBJ2-7
CASSYAMGPEQYF
>TRBV30|TRBJ1-5
CAWSAESNQPQHF
>TRBV7-8|TRBJ2-1
CASSRLAGGSYNEQFF
>TRBV7-9|TRBJ2-1
CASSLDRGYNEQFF
>TRBV28|TRBJ2-7
CASSFSMGGGYEQYF
>TRBV9|TRBJ2-1
CASSVAGLAVYNEQFF
>TRBV5-1|TRBJ2-2
CASSPGPSNTGELFF
>TRBV5-5|TRBJ2-2
CASSFSGQGSGEDTGELFF
>TRBV7-9|TRBJ2-7
CASSLEGQSYEQYF
>TRBV19|TRBJ2-5
CASSIAGGRETQYF
>TRBV6-5|TRBJ2-7
CASSSGTSQSYEQYF
>TRBV12-5|TRBJ2-7
CASGLRSETGVEQYF
>TRBV14|TRBJ2-1
CASSQDRGLAGVRSYNEQFF
>TRBV27|TRBJ2-2
CASSTFGTSADGELFF
>TRBV18|TRBJ2-7
CASSPVDRLSAEQYF
>TRBV15|TRBJ1-2
CATSSRVTGDGYTF
>TRBV19|TRBJ1-4
CASTGQGGEKLFF
>TRBV9|TRBJ2-1
CASSWGLAGRNEQFF
>TRBV11-2|TRBJ1-3
CASSLIDSGNTIYF
>TRBV5-4|TRBJ2-1
CASSLTSGSYNEQFF
>TRBV6-6|TRBJ1-1
CASSYFSLRTEAFF
>TRBV5-1|TRBJ1-4
CASSLASNRVNEKLFF